The TCR beta chain under discussion was sequenced for a study of post-analysis software for immune sequencing data. Study overall: The cohort encompassed relapsing-remitting, secondary progressive and progressive-relapsing multiple sclerosis disease courses.

Regarding this clonotype: The antigen remains unidentified.

Unique molecular identifiers had been added to the TCR beta cDNA libraries. Approximately 500,000 cDNA molecules were obtained from roughly 1.1 to 9.2 million T cells. TCRdb re-analysed the PCR reads in MiXCR, keeping a single row per CDR3 protein. Of some 690,000 distinct CDR3 sequences in the sample, 25% to 30% were seen once. Overall study results and limits: Relative to controls, patients had about 5 TRBV segments at higher frequency, with TRBV5-6, TRBV5-1 and TRBV20-1 among these. When the samples were clustered directly with F measure, those that had been prepared in the same batch showed strong co-clustering. Multiple sclerosis was associated with a significant reduction in normalized Chao1 diversity relative to controls.

The V end lost 4 bases, the J end lost 4 bases, and 12 bases lay between the germline ends. Germline CDR1 SGHDT, CDR2 YYEEEE. The CDR3 runs to 14 residues. The chain links TRBV5-6 to TRBJ1-5; D possibly corresponds to TRBD1 (5 bases). The specimen sequenced was blood. The clonotype originates from a girl aged 10 to 17 with multiple sclerosis. CDR3 protein: CASSPGPSNQPQHF. As DNA, the CDR3 is TGTGCCAGCAGCCCGGGGCCGAGTAATCAGCCCCAGCATTTT.